The 20 T cell receptor beta chains presented below share a single source sample, sequenced in a study of blood T cell repertoires in COVID-19. The method was immunoSEQ multiplex PCR; TCRdb's version includes in-frame clones alone and lacks a portion of them. Of 150,000 to 200,000 clones listed, over 60% are singletons. The sequenced sample was peripheral blood. The receptors come from a man aged 55 to 69 with acute or convalescent COVID-19.

The V call is TRBV7-2, the J call TRBJ1-2; D not certain. Trimming took off 4 bases at V and 2 bases at J, with 8 bases between the two ends. Germline V gives CDR1 SGHTA, CDR2 FQGNSA. The CDR3 is made up of 13 amino acids. CDR3 sequence: CASSSPMNYGYTF. The DNA for the CDR3 is TGTGCCAGCAGCTCCCCCATGAACTATGGCTACACCTTC.

The chain recombines TRBV30 with TRBJ1-1; 7 positions match TRBD1. The CDR3 has 12 amino acids. V lost 3 bases to trimming and J lost 11 bases; unmatched junction nucleotides: 9. CDR1 and CDR2 from the germline V gene are GTSNPN and SVGIG (reference sequence). The CDR3 DNA sequence: TGTGCCTGGAGCGCAGGACAGGCCGGCGCTTTCTTT. Translated, it gives CAWSAGQAGAFF.

The chain links TRBV19 to TRBJ1-6; 7 bases match TRBD1. The CDR3 has 16 amino acids. Germline V CDR1 and CDR2: LNHDA, SQIVND (reference sequence). J gave up 5 bases and V 5 bases, and 9 bases lay outside the gene matches. The CDR3 spells CASSPLRGDDNSPLHF. CDR3 coding DNA: TGTGCCAGTAGTCCACTCAGGGGGGACGATAATTCACCCCTCCACTTT.

A word on this clone: Other nucleotide sequences from this sample produce the same CDR3. This chain joins TRBV5-4 and TRBJ1-4; TRBD1 aligns across 7 bases. V gave up 5 bases and J gave up 3 bases; unmatched junction bases: 4. The CDR3 is 14 residues long. The V gene's germline CDR1 is SGHNT and CDR2 YYREEE (reference sequence). Here the CDR3 reads CASSSGTANEKLFF. DNA for the CDR3: TGTGCCAGCAGTTCCGGGACAGCTAATGAAAAACTGTTTTTT.

The chain couples TRBV30 to TRBJ1-4, with no clear D. Trimming left V 2 bases short and J 7 bases short, with 11 bases between. Germline CDR1 and CDR2: GTSNPN and SVGIG (reference sequence). This CDR3 region has 13 residues. The CDR3, as DNA: TGTGCCTGGAGTTTAACTTATGGTGAAAAACTGTTTTTT. Its translation is CAWSLTYGEKLFF. The entire variable domain, with the rest obtained from reference TRBV30 and TRBJ1-4, is as follows: SQTIHQWPATLVQPVGSPLSLECTVEGTSNPNLYWYRQAAGRGLQLLFYSVGIGQISSEVPQNLSASRPQDRQFILSSKKLLLSDSGFYLCAWSLTYGEKLFFGSGTQLSVL.

Only a few counts were recorded for this clone. The chain is built from TRBV7-9 and TRBJ2-7; 7 positions agree with TRBD1. CDR3 length: 15 amino acids. Germline V CDR1 and CDR2: SEHNR, FQNEAQ (reference sequence). The junction had 13 bases not matched to a gene; V was cut back by 8 bases and J by 3 bases. The CDR3 DNA reads as TGTGCCAGCTCTGATACAGGGGCAGGAATCTACGAGCAGTACTTC. It yields the protein CASSDTGAGIYEQYF.

The chain uses TRBV19 and TRBJ1-2; 8 bases line up with TRBD1. Germline CDR1 LNHDA, CDR2 SQIVND (reference sequence). This CDR3 contains 15 residues. V lost 7 bases and J lost 4; bases outside the gene matches: 11. The CDR3 reads CASTSLQGQVYGYTF. CDR3 sequence (DNA): TGTGCCAGTACCTCCCTCCAGGGACAGGTCTATGGCTACACCTTC.

This CDR3 is CASSLGWRGGYNEQFF. CDR3 bases: TGCGCCAGCAGCTTGGGATGGCGGGGGGGCTACAATGAGCAGTTCTTC. The V call is TRBV5-1, the J call TRBJ2-1; 9 bases are shared with TRBD2. The germline CDR1 and CDR2 sequences are SGHRS and YFSETQ. This CDR3 has 16 amino acids. V shed 0 bases and J 3 bases; nucleotides not matched to a gene: 4. The whole variable domain, remainder taken from reference TRBV5-1 and TRBJ2-1, is KAGVTQTPRYLIKTRGQQVTLSCSPISGHRSVSWYQQTPGQGLQFLFEYFSETQRNKGNFPGRFSGRQFSNSRSEMNVSTLELGDSALYLCASSLGWRGGYNEQFFGPGTRLTVL.

The chain carries TRBV24-1 and TRBJ1-4, with a possible D match to TRBD1 (5 bases). This CDR3 is 16 amino acids long. The germline V gene has CDR1 KGHDR and CDR2 SFDVKD. V was trimmed by 5 bases and J by 6 bases, leaving 18 bases between them. The CDR3 protein is CATSGGSRGRDEKLFF. The CDR3 DNA is TGTGCCACCAGTGGGGGTTCGCGGGGCAGAGATGAAAAACTGTTTTTT.

The chain has TRBV2 and TRBJ2-3; the D gene is possibly TRBD1 (6 bases). V was cut by 6 bases and J by 0 bases, with 19 bases left in between. The CDR3 has 17 amino acids. The germline V gene encodes CDR1 SNHLY and CDR2 FYNNEI. This CDR3 reads CASSAYTGTTSTDTQYF. The CDR3 nucleotides read TGTGCCAGCAGCGCATATACCGGGACAACTAGCACAGATACGCAGTATTTT.

The rearrangement uses TRBV6-1 and TRBJ2-3; a possible D gene is TRBD1 (6 bases). Germline CDR1 MNHNS, CDR2 SASEGT. The CDR3 loop spans 17 amino acids. V was cut by 0 bases and J by 4 bases, with 17 bases left in between. The CDR3 here is CASSEAGVLAGADTQYF. In DNA, the CDR3 is TGTGCCAGCAGTGAAGCGGGTGTTCTGGCAGGGGCAGATACGCAGTATTTT.

The chain recombines TRBV3-1 (or the pseudogene TRBV3-2) with TRBJ1-1; tentative D call: TRBD1 (6 bases). Germline-derived CDR1 and CDR2 are LGHDT and YNNKEL (reference sequence). The V gene lost 2 bases and the J gene lost 13 bases, with 17 bases spanning the gap. The CDR3 runs 13 residues. CDR3 region: CASSQSEGGVGFF. DNA for the CDR3: TGTGCCAGCAGCCAATCGGAAGGGGGAGTCGGTTTCTTT.

The rearrangement links TRBV27 to TRBJ1-1; TRBD1 might be the D (5 bases). V was pared by 4 bases and J by 4 bases, with 13 bases between. The CDR3 covers 14 residues. Per germline, CDR1 MNHEY and CDR2 SMNVEV (reference sequence). The DNA for the CDR3 is TGTGCCAGCAGTTCCCTAACAGGCGTCACTGAAGCTTTCTTT. Its protein product is CASSSLTGVTEAFF.

The V gene is TRBV12-3 or TRBV12-4, the J gene TRBJ2-3; no firm D call. This CDR3 contains 13 residues. Trimming removed 6 bases from V and 3 bases from J, with 10 bases in between. As DNA, the CDR3 is TGTGCCAGCAGAGACCCCGGGACAGATACGCAGTATTTT. Translated, it gives CASRDPGTDTQYF.

The V call is TRBV19, the J call TRBJ1-1; D remains unclear. Trimming removed 10 bases at V and 3 bases at J, with 3 bases between. CDR3 length equals 9 residues. Germline assignment: CDR1 LNHDA and CDR2 SQIVND (reference sequence). CDR3 coding DNA: TGTGCCACTTACACTGAAGCTTTCTTT. It translates to CATYTEAFF.

The chain recombines TRBV21-1 with TRBJ1-2; the table names TRBD1, a call not compared with the DNA. TRBV21-1 is listed as a pseudogene. The CDR3 consists of 14 residues. The CDR3 here is CASSNLDRAYGYTF. DNA for the CDR3: TGTGCCAGCAGCAACCTTGACAGGGCCTATGGCTACACCTTC.

The rearrangement links TRBV9 to TRBJ1-6, with TRBD1 as a possible D gene (6 bases). With 2 bases removed from V and 7 bases from J, the gap between germline ends came to 16 bases. The CDR3 is made up of 16 amino acids. Germline loops: CDR1 SGDLS, CDR2 YYNGEE. The CDR3 spells CASSVGSAGANSPLHF. CDR3 sequence (DNA): TGTGCCAGCAGCGTCGGGTCTGCAGGGGCAAATTCACCCCTCCACTTT.

This clone showed up just a few times. V is TRBV27 and J is TRBJ2-1, with a possible D match to TRBD1 (5 bases). This CDR3 spans 14 amino acids. CDR1 and CDR2 (germline): MNHEY, SMNVEV (reference sequence). The V end was cut by 2 bases, the J end by 9 bases, with 14 bases between. CDR3 region: CASSLQGPLGEQFF. For the CDR3, the DNA is TGTGCCAGCAGTTTACAGGGCCCCTTAGGTGAGCAGTTCTTC.

With regard to this clone: An end of the junction differs from the germline gene, which may be a read error. The chain is built from TRBV11-3 and TRBJ2-2, with D uncertain. This CDR3 spans 12 amino acids. Germline V gives CDR1 SGHNT, CDR2 YENEEA. DNA of the CDR3: TGTGCCAGCAGCGTAGACGTGGGGGAGCTGTTTTTT. Protein product: CASSVDVGELFF.

Only one count was recorded for this clone. J is TRBJ1-1 and V is TRBV7-9; unclear D gene. The germline V gene encodes CDR1 SEHNR and CDR2 FQNEAQ (reference sequence). The CDR3 is 15 amino acids. Between the trimmed V and J ends, which lost 2 bases and 4 bases, there was a span of 14 bases. This CDR3 is CASSLQAQQTTEAFF. Written as DNA, the CDR3 is TGTGCCAGCAGCTTACAGGCACAGCAAACCACTGAAGCTTTCTTT.